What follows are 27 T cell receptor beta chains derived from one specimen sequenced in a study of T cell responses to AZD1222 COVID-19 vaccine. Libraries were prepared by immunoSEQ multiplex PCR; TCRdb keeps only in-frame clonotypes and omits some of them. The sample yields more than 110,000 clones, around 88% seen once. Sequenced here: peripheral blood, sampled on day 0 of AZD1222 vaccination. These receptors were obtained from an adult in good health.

The CDR3 nucleotides read TGTGCCAGCAGCTTATTCAGCGGGGGCACAGATACGCAGTATTTT. The encoded protein is CASSLFSGGTDTQYF. V and J are TRBV7-3 and TRBJ2-3; the match to TRBD2 covers 7 bases. Germline-derived CDR1 and CDR2 are SGHTA and FQGTGA. The V segment lost 2 bases and the J segment 1 base; nucleotides outside the gene matches: 3. The CDR3 totals 15 residues.

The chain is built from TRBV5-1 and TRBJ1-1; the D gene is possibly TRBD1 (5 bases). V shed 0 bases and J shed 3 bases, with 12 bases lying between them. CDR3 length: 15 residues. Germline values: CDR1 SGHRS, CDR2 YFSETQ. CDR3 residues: CASSLVSGRDTEAFF. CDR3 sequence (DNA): TGCGCCAGCAGCTTGGTGTCAGGGAGGGACACTGAAGCTTTCTTT.

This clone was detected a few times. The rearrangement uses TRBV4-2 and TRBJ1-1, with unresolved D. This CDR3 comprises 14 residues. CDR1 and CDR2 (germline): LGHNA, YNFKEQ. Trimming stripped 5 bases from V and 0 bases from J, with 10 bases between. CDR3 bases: TGTGCCAGCAGCTCGTCTGAGATGAACACTGAAGCTTTCTTT. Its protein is CASSSSEMNTEAFF.

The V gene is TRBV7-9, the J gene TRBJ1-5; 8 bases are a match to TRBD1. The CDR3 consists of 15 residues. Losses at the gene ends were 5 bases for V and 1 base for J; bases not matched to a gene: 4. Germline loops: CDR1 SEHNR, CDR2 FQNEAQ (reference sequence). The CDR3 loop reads CASSPTGGSNQPQHF. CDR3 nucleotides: TGTGCCAGCAGCCCAACAGGGGGGAGCAATCAGCCCCAGCATTTT.

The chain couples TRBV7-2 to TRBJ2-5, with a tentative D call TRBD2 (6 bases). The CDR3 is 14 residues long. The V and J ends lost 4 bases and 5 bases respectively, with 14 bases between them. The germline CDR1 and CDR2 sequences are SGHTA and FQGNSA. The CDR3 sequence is CASSWDFSGETQYF. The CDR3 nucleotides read TGTGCCAGCAGCTGGGACTTCTCGGGGGAGACCCAGTACTTC. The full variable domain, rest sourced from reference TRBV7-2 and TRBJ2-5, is GAGVSQSPSNKVTEKGKDVELRCDPISGHTALYWYRQSLGQGLEFLIYFQGNSAPDKSGLPSDRFSAERTGGSVSTLTIQRTQQEDSAVYLCASSWDFSGETQYFGPGTRLLVL.

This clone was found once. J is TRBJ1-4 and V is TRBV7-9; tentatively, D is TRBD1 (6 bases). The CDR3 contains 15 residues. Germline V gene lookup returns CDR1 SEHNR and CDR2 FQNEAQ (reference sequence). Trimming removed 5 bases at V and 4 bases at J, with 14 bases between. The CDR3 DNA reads TGTGCCAGCAGCCAATACAGGGCGGATAATGAAAAACTGTTTTTT. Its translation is CASSQYRADNEKLFF. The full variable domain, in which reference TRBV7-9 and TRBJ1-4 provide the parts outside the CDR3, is DTGVSQNPRHKITKRGQNVTFRCDPISEHNRLYWYRQTLGQGPEFLTYFQNEAQLEKSRLLSDRFSAERPKGSFSTLEIQRTEQGDSAMYLCASSQYRADNEKLFFGSGTQLSVL.

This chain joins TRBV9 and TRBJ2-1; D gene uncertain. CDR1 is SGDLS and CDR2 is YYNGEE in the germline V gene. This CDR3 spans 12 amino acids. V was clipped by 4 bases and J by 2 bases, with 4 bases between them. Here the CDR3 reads CASSLTYNEQFF. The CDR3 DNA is TGTGCCAGCAGCTTAACCTACAATGAGCAGTTCTTC. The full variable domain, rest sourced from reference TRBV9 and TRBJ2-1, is DSGVTQTPKHLITATGQRVTLRCSPRSGDLSVYWYQQSLDQGLQFLIQYYNGEERAKGNILERFSAQQFPDLHSELNLSSLELGDSALYFCASSLTYNEQFFGPGTRLTVL.

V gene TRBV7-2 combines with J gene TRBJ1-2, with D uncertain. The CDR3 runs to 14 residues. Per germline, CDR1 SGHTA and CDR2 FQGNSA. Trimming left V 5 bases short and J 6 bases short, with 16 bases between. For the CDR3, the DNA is TGTGCCAGCAGCCCACGAGTTAGTAGAAATGGCTACACCTTC. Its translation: CASSPRVSRNGYTF.

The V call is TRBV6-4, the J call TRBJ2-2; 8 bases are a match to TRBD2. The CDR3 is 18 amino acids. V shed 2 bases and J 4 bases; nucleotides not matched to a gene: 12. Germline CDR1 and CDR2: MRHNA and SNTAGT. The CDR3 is CASSDTPIISGTTGELFF. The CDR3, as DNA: TGTGCCAGCAGTGACACCCCCATAATTAGCGGGACCACCGGGGAGCTGTTTTTT.

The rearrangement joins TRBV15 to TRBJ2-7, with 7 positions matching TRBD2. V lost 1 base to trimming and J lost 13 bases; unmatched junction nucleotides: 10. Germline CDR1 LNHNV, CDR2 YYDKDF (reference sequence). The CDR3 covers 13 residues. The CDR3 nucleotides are TGTGCCACCAGCAGAGGGGAAAGGGAGGGCTATTACTTC. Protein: CATSRGEREGYYF.

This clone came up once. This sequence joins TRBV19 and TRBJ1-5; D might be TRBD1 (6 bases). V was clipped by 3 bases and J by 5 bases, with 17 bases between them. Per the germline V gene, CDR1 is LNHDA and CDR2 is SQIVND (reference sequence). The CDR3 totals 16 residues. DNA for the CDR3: TGTGCCAGTAGTATGGATTCCCAGGGGCCGCATCAGCCCCAGCATTTT. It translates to CASSMDSQGPHQPQHF.

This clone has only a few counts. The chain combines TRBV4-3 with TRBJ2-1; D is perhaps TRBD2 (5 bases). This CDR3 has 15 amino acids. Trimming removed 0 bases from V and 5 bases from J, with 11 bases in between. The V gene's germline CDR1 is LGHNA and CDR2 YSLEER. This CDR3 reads CASSQERQRHNEQFF. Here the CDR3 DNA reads TGCGCCAGCAGCCAAGAGCGGCAGCGGCACAATGAGCAGTTCTTC.

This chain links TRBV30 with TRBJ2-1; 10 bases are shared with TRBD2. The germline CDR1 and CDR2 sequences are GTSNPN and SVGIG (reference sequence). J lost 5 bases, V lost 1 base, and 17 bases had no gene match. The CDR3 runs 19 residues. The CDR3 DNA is TGTGCCTGGAGTGAAGAGTATGGGGCTAGCGGGAGCATCAACAATGAGCAGTTCTTC. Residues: CAWSEEYGASGSINNEQFF.

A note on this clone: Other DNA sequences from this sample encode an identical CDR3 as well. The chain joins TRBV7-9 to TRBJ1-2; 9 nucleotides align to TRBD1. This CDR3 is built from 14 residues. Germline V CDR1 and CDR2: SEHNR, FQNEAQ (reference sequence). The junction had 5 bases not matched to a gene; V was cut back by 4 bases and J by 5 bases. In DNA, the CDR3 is TGTGCCAGCAGCTACGGACAGGGGCCTTATGGCTACACCTTC. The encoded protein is CASSYGQGPYGYTF.

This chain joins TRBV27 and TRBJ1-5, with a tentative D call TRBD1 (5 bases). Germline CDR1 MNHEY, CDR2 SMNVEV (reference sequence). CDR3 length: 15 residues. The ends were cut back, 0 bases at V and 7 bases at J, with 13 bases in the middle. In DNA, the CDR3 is TGTGCCAGCAGTTTATCCGCAGCCCCAGGGCAGCCCCAGCATTTT. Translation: CASSLSAAPGQPQHF.

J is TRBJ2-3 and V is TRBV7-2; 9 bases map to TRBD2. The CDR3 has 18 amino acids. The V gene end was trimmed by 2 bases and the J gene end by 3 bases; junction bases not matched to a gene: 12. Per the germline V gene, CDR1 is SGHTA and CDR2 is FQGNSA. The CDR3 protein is CASSLWGGAGGGTDTQYF. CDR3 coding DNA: TGTGCCAGCAGCTTATGGGGGGGAGCGGGAGGTGGGACAGATACGCAGTATTTT. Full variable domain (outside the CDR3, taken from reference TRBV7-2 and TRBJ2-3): GAGVSQSPSNKVTEKGKDVELRCDPISGHTALYWYRQSLGQGLEFLIYFQGNSAPDKSGLPSDRFSAERTGGSVSTLTIQRTQQEDSAVYLCASSLWGGAGGGTDTQYFGPGTRLTVL.

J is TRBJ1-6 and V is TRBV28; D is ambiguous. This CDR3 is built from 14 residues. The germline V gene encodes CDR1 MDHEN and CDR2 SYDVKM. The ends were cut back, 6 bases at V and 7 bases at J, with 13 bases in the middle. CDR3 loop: CASRVHMPNSPLHF. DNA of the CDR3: TGTGCCAGCAGGGTCCACATGCCAAATTCACCCCTCCACTTT. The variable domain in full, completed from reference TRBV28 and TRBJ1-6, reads DVKVTQSSRYLVKRTGEKVFLECVQDMDHENMFWYRQDPGLGLRLIYFSYDVKMKEKGDIPEGYSVSREKKERFSLILESASTNQTSMYLCASRVHMPNSPLHFGNGTRLTVT.

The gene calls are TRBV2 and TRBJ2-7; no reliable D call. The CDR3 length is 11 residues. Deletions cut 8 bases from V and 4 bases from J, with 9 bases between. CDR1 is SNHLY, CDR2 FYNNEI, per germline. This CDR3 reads CASFQPYEQYF. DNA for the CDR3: TGTGCCAGCTTTCAACCGTACGAGCAGTACTTC.

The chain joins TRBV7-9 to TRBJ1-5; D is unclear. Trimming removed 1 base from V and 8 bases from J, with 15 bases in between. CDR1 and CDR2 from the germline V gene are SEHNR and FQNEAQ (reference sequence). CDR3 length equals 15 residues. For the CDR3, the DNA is TGTGCCAGCAGCTTAGGGGCCGGGAGCACAGAGCCCCAGCATTTT. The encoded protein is CASSLGAGSTEPQHF.

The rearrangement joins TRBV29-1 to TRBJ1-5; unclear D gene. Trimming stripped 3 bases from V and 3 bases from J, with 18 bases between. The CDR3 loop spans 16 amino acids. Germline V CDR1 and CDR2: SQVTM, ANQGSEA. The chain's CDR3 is CSVEVTLGRPNQPQHF. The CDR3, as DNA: TGCAGCGTTGAGGTCACCCTAGGTAGGCCCAATCAGCCCCAGCATTTT.

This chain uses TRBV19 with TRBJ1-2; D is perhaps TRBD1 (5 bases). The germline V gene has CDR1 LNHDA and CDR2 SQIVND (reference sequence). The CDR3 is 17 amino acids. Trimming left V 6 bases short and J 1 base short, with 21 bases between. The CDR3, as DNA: TGTGCCAGTAGCCGAAGGACATCCGAGAGTTTTAACTATGGCTACACCTTC. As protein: CASSRRTSESFNYGYTF. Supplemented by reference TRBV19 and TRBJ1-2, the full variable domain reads DGGITQSPKYLFRKEGQNVTLSCEQNLNHDAMYWYRQDPGQGLRLIYYSQIVNDFQKGDIAEGYSVSREKKESFPLTVTSAQKNPTAFYLCASSRRTSESFNYGYTFGSGTRLTVV.

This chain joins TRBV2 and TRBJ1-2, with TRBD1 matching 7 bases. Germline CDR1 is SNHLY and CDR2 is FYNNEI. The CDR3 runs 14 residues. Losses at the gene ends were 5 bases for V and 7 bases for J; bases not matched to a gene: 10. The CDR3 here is CASSTTRGSAGYTF. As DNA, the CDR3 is TGTGCCAGCAGTACTACCAGGGGGTCGGCTGGCTACACCTTC. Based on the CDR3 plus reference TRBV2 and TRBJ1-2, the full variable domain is EPEVTQTPSHQVTQMGQEVILRCVPISNHLYFYWYRQILGQKVEFLVSFYNNEISEKSEIFDDQFSVERPDGSNFTLKIRSTKLEDSAMYFCASSTTRGSAGYTFGSGTRLTVV.

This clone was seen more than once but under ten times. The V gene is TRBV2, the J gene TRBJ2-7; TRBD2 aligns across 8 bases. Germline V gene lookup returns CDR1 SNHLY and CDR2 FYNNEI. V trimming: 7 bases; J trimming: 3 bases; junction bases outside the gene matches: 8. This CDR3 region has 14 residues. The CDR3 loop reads CASKADSGSYEQYF. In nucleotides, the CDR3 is TGTGCCAGCAAGGCCGACAGCGGGAGCTACGAGCAGTACTTC.

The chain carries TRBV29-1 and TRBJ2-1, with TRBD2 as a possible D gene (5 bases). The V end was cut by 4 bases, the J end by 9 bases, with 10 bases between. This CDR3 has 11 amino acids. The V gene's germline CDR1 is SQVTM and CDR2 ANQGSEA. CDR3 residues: CSVVGEGEQFF. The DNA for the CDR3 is TGCAGCGTTGTGGGTGAGGGTGAGCAGTTCTTC.

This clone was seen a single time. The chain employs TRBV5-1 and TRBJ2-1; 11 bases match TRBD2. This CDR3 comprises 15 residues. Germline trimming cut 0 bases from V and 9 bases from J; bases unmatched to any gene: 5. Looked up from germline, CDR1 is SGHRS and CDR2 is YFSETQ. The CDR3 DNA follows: TGCGCCAGCAGCTTGGGACTAGCGGGGCTTTTTGAGCAGTTCTTC. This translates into CASSLGLAGLFEQFF.

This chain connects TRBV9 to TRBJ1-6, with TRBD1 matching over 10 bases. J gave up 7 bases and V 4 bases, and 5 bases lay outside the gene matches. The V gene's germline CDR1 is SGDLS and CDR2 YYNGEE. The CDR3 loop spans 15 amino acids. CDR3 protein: CASSPRQGANSPLHF. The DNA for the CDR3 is TGTGCCAGCAGCCCCAGACAGGGGGCGAATTCACCCCTCCACTTT.

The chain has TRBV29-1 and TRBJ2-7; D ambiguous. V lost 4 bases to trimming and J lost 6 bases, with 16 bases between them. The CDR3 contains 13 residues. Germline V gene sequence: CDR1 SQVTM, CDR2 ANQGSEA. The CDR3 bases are TGCAGCGTTGGAAGACAAGCCGCCTCCGAGCAGTACTTC. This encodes CSVGRQAASEQYF.